These T cell receptor beta chains were read from a single sample in a study of neurological immune-mediated disorders. In TCRdb, the 5' RACE reads were re-called with MiXCR into one record per CDR3 protein. This table has 77,000 or so distinct CDR3 sequences, roughly 10% appearing once. Material: PBMCs. Receptors originate from a man aged 50 to 59 in good health. Each CDR3 is given with its conserved first and last residue. D genes are given only for firm matches. Sizes are listed as how often the clone was seen (once, few, many) or a class if it is expanded.

J | size | D | V | DNA | CDR3
TRBJ2-1 | many | TRBD2 | TRBV29-1 | TGCAGCGCTGGAACCGGGAGGGCTGAGCAGTTCTTC | CSAGTGRAEQFF
TRBJ2-6 | many | NA | TRBV7-3 | TGTGCCAGCAGCTTATTTGGCAGTTCCTCTGGGGCCAACGTCCTGACTTTC | CASSLFGSSSGANVLTF
TRBJ1-5 | many | TRBD1 | TRBV5-1 | TGCGCCAGCAGCTTGGACGGGACAGTCAATCAGCCCCAGCATTTT | CASSLDGTVNQPQHF
TRBJ2-7 | many | NA | TRBV27 | TGTGCCAGCAGTTTTCGCTCCTACGAGCAGTACTTC | CASSFRSYEQYF
TRBJ1-2 | many | NA | TRBV28 | TGTGCCAGCAGATCATCAGGGTCCTATGGCTACACCTTC | CASRSSGSYGYTF
TRBJ1-1 | many | NA | TRBV15 | TGTGCCACCAGCAGAGGAGGGGCACGAAGGAACACTGAAGCTTTCTTT | CATSRGGARRNTEAFF
TRBJ1-3 | many | NA | TRBV20-1 | TGCAGTGCTAGAGATCTACAGGGCATCTCTGGAAACACCATATATTTT | CSARDLQGISGNTIYF
TRBJ1-5 | many | NA | TRBV20-1 | TGCAGTGCTAGCTTGGTGGGGCTCGGGAATCAGCCCCAGCATTTT | CSASLVGLGNQPQHF
TRBJ2-1 | many | NA | TRBV9 | TGTGCCAGCAGCGTTACCCCAGAAGCGCAGTTCTTC | CASSVTPEAQFF
TRBJ2-7 | many | NA | TRBV5-1 | TGCGCCAGCAGTTTAACCAAAGGGTCCTACGAGCAGTACTTC | CASSLTKGSYEQYF
TRBJ1-1 | few | TRBD1 | TRBV7-2 | TGTGCCAGCAGCTTAGAAGGGACAGCGAACACTGAAGCTTTCTTT | CASSLEGTANTEAFF